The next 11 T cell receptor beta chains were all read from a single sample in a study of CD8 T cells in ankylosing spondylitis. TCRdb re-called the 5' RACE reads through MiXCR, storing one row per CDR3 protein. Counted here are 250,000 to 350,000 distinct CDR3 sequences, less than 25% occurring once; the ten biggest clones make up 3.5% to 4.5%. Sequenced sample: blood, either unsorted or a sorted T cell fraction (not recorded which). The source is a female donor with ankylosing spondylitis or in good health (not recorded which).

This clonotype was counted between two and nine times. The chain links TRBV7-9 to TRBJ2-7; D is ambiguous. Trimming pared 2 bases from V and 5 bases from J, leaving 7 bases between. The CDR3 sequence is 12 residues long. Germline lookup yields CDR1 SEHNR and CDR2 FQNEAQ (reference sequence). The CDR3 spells CASSLYRDEQYF. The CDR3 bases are TGTGCCAGCAGCTTATACCGGGACGAGCAGTACTTC.

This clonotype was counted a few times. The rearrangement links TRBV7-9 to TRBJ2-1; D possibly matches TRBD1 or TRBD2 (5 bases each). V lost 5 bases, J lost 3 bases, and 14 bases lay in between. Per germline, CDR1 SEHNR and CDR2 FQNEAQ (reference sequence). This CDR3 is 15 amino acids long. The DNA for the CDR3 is TGTGCCAGCAGCAGCGCCGGGACGGTCTACAATGAGCAGTTCTTC. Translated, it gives CASSSAGTVYNEQFF.

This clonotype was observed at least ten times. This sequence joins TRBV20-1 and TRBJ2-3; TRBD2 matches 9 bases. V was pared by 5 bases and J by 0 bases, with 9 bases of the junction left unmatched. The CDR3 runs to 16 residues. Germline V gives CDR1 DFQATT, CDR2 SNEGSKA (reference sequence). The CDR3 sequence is CSAAYGAGGSTDTQYF. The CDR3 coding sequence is TGCAGTGCTGCCTACGGAGCGGGGGGTAGCACAGATACGCAGTATTTT.

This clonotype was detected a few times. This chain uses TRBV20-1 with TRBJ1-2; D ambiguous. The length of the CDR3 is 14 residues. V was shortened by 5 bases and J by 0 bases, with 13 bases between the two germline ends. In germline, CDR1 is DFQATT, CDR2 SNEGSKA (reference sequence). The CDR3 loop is CSAERPSANYGYTF. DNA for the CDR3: TGCAGTGCTGAGCGTCCGTCGGCTAACTATGGCTACACCTTC.

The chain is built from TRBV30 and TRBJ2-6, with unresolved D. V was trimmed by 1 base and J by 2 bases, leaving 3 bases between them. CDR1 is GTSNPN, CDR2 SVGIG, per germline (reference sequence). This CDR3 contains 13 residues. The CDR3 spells CAWSGAGANVLTF. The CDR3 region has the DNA TGTGCCTGGAGTGGGGCTGGGGCCAACGTCCTGACTTTC.

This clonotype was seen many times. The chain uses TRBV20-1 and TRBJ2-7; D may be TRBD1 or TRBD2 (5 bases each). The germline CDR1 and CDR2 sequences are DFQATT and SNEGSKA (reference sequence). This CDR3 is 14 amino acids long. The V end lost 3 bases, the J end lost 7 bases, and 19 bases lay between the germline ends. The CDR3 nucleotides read TGCAGTGCTAGCAATGGTCGAGGGGCCGAAGAGCAGTACTTC. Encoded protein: CSASNGRGAEEQYF.

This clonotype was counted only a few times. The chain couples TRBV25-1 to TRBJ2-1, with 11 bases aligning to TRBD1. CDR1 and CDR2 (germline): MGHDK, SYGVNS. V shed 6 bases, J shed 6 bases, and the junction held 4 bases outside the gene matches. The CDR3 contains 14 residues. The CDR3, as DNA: TGTGCCAGCAGATTGGGACAGGGGGTCAATGAGCAGTTCTTC. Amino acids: CASRLGQGVNEQFF.

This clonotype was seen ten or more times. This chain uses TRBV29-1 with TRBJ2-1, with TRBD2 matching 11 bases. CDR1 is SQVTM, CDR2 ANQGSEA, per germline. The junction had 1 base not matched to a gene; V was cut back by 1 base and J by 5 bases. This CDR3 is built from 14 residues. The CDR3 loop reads CSVEATSGNNEQFF. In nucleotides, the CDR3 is TGCAGCGTTGAAGCGACTAGCGGGAACAATGAGCAGTTCTTC.

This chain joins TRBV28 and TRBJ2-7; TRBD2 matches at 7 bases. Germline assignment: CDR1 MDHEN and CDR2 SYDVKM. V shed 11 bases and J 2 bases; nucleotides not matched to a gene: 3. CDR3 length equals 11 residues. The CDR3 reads CAGGGAYEQYF. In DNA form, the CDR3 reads TGTGCCGGGGGGGGAGCCTACGAGCAGTACTTC.

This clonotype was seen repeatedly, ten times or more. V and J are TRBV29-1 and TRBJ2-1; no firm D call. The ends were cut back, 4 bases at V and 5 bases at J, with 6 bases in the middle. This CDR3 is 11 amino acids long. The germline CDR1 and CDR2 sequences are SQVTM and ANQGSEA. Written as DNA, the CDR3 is TGCAGCGTTGGTCGAGACAATGAGCAGTTCTTC. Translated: CSVGRDNEQFF.

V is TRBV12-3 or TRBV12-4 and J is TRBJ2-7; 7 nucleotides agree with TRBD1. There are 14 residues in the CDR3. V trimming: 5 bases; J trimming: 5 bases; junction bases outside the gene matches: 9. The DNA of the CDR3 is TGTGCCAGCAGTAGCGGCAGGGGGACGAACGAGCAGTACTTC. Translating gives CASSSGRGTNEQYF.